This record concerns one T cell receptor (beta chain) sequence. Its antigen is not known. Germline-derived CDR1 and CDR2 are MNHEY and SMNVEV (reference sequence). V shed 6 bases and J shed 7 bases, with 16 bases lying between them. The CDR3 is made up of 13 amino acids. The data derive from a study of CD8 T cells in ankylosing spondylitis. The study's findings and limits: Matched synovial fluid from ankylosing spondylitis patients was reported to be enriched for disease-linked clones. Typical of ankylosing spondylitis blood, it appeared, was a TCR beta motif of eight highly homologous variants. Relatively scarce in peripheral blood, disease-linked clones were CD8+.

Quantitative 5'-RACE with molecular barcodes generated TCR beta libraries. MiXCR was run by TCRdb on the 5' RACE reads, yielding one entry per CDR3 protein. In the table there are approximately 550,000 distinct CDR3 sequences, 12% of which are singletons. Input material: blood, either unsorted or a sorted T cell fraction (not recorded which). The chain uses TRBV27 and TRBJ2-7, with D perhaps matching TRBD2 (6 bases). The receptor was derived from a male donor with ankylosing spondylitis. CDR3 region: CASRDSGAIEQYV. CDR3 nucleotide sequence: TGTGCCAGCAGGGACTCGGGAGCGATTGAGCAGTACGTC.